The 7 T cell receptor beta chains below all came from one sample that was sequenced in a study of identical twins. TCRdb processed the 5' RACE reads anew with MiXCR; each CDR3 protein has one entry. The sample carries hundreds of thousands of distinct CDR3 sequences, 5.5% to 7% recorded once. These data were also reused for a study on yellow fever vaccine responses in identical twins.

Sequencing input: memory (CD45RO+) T cells sorted from blood. These receptors came from a woman younger than 30 in good health.

This clonotype has at least ten counts. V is TRBV10-3 and J is TRBJ2-2; TRBD1 might be the D (6 bases). V was trimmed by 10 bases and J by 0 bases, leaving 18 bases between them. Germline loops: CDR1 ENHRY, CDR2 SYGVKD. The length of the CDR3 is 16 residues. CDR3 DNA sequence: TGTGCCACGACCGGGACAACGTACGCGAACACCGGGGAGCTGTTTTTT. As protein: CATTGTTYANTGELFF.

This clonotype was found many times. The chain couples TRBV7-6 to TRBJ2-7; D is possibly TRBD1 (6 bases). V lost 1 base, J lost 2 bases, and 12 bases lay in between. The CDR3 runs to 15 residues. CDR1 and CDR2 from the germline V gene are SGHVS and FNYEAQ. DNA of the CDR3: TGTGCCAGCAGCTTAGACTCAGGGGTAGCCTACGAGCAGTACTTC. Its protein product is CASSLDSGVAYEQYF.

The gene calls are TRBV27 and TRBJ2-5, with D possibly matching TRBD2 (5 bases). The CDR3 is made up of 16 amino acids. V was pared by 3 bases and J by 5 bases, with 19 bases between. Germline assignment: CDR1 MNHEY and CDR2 SMNVEV (reference sequence). CDR3: CASSFIGGPTGETQYF. As DNA, the CDR3 is TGTGCCAGCAGTTTTATAGGCGGGCCAACGGGGGAGACCCAGTACTTC.

A few counts support this clonotype. J is TRBJ1-3 and V is TRBV25-1, with D possibly matching TRBD1 (5 bases). Germline V gene lookup returns CDR1 MGHDK and CDR2 SYGVNS. Deletions cut 5 bases from V and 1 base from J, with 9 bases between. This CDR3 region has 14 residues. CDR3 sequence reads: CASSQGESGNTIYF. CDR3 in DNA: TGTGCCAGCAGTCAGGGAGAATCTGGAAACACCATATATTTT.

In this sample, this clonotype turned up many times. The J gene is TRBJ2-7, the V gene TRBV6-2 or TRBV6-3; 11 nucleotides agree with TRBD1. Germline loops: CDR1 MNHEY, CDR2 SVGEGT. The CDR3 consists of 15 residues. J was trimmed by 3 bases and V by 2 bases; bases with no gene match: 3. The CDR3 bases are TGTGCCAGCAGTTACGGCGGGACAGGGGGCTACGAGCAGTACGTC. It translates to CASSYGGTGGYEQYV.

The sample holds many counts of this clonotype. The chain joins TRBV6-1 to TRBJ2-5; D is undetermined. Trimming shortened V by 6 bases and J by 7 bases, and 18 bases separated the two germline ends. Germline V lookup: CDR1 MNHNS, CDR2 SASEGT. CDR3 length equals 14 residues. CDR3 bases: TGTGCCAGCAGCCGTAAAATTTCGTCAGCGACCCAGTACTTC. Its protein is CASSRKISSATQYF.

The rearrangement uses TRBV20-1 and TRBJ2-1; D remains unclear. Trimming pared 7 bases from V and 9 bases from J, leaving 16 bases between. Germline loops: CDR1 DFQATT, CDR2 SNEGSKA (reference sequence). This CDR3 has 12 amino acids. The chain's CDR3 is CSVNDGGGEQFF. CDR3 coding DNA: TGCAGTGTGAATGATGGCGGCGGTGAGCAGTTCTTC.